The 31 T cell receptor beta chains reported below all come from one sample, sequenced in a study of tissue T cells after allogeneic stem cell transplantation. Libraries were prepared by immunoSEQ multiplex PCR; TCRdb keeps only in-frame clonotypes and omits some of them. The data hold 2,000 to 2,500 clones, with approximately 76% observed a single time. Sequencing used ileal tissue, obtained at autopsy. These receptors all stem from a male patient aged 35-75 years with steroid-refractory graft-versus-host disease after an allogeneic stem cell transplant. Some of these T cells may belong to the graft donor.

V usage is TRBV4-2 and J usage is TRBJ2-3, with D hard to call. The CDR3 runs 12 residues. The V end lost 0 bases, the J end lost 6 bases, and 4 bases lay between the germline ends. The germline V gene has CDR1 LGHNA and CDR2 YNFKEQ. The CDR3 here is CASSQDRDTQYF. CDR3 sequence (DNA): TGTGCCAGCAGCCAAGATAGGGATACGCAGTATTTT.

This chain joins TRBV14 and TRBJ1-2; D gene unclear. The CDR3 spans 13 residues. V lost 2 bases to trimming and J lost 8 bases, with 12 bases between them. Germline CDR1 is SGHDN and CDR2 is FVKESK. CDR3 in amino acids: CASSQPNGGGYTF. In DNA, the CDR3 is TGTGCCAGCAGCCAACCTAACGGAGGCGGCTACACCTTC.

V and J are TRBV4-2 and TRBJ2-7; D not resolved. The CDR3 totals 15 residues. V was cut by 0 bases and J by 0 bases, with 9 bases left in between. Looked up from germline, CDR1 is LGHNA and CDR2 is YNFKEQ. CDR3 sequence: CASSQDRSASYEQYF. CDR3 DNA: TGTGCCAGCAGCCAAGATCGCAGCGCCTCCTACGAGCAGTACTTC.

CDR3 sequence (DNA): TGTGCCAGCAGTTACGACTACGAGCAGTACTTC. Translated: CASSYDYEQYF. This chain links TRBV6-2 or TRBV6-3 with TRBJ2-7; unclear D gene. The CDR3 extends over 11 amino acids. V lost 2 bases, J lost 3 bases, and 2 bases lay in between. The germline V gene encodes CDR1 MNHEY and CDR2 SVGEGT.

This chain uses TRBV18 with TRBJ1-5; perhaps TRBD1 as D (5 bases). V lost 5 bases and J lost 2, with 13 bases in between. Germline assignment: CDR1 KGHSH and CDR2 LQKENI. This CDR3 comprises 15 residues. The CDR3 DNA is TGTGCCAGCTCATCCCAGGGTTACGGCAATCAGCCCCAGCATTTT. As protein: CASSSQGYGNQPQHF. Combining the CDR3 with reference TRBV18 and TRBJ1-5 gives the whole variable domain NAGVMQNPRHLVRRRGQEARLRCSPMKGHSHVYWYRQLPEEGLKFMVYLQKENIIDESGMPKERFSAEFPKEGPSILRIQQVVRGDSAAYFCASSSQGYGNQPQHFGDGTRLSIL.

The rearrangement links TRBV7-9 to TRBJ1-5; TRBD1 matches 7 bases. The CDR3 is 15 amino acids. V gave up 1 base and J gave up 3 bases; unmatched junction bases: 3. Germline CDR1 is SEHNR and CDR2 is FQNEAQ (reference sequence). CDR3 region: CASSLGDSPNQPQHF. The CDR3 DNA reads TGTGCCAGCAGCTTAGGGGACAGTCCCAATCAGCCCCAGCATTTT.

V gene TRBV6-2 or TRBV6-3 combines with J gene TRBJ1-5; no clear D. Germline values: CDR1 MNHEY, CDR2 SVGEGT. Trimming removed 6 bases at V and 5 bases at J, with 17 bases between. CDR3 length: 15 residues. The CDR3 loop reads CASSPSLNGDQPQHF. The CDR3 DNA reads as TGTGCCAGCAGCCCCTCCCTTAATGGGGATCAGCCCCAGCATTTT.

This clone was counted between two and nine times. The V and J genes are TRBV28 and TRBJ2-5; D call uncertain. Germline values: CDR1 MDHEN, CDR2 SYDVKM. With 9 bases removed from V and 5 bases from J, the gap between germline ends came to 13 bases. The CDR3 length is 12 residues. DNA of the CDR3: TGTGCCAGTCGAGCCCCGATGGAGACCCAGTACTTC. Encoded protein: CASRAPMETQYF.

CDR3 bases: TGTGCCAGCGCACCAGGGGTGAATTCACCCCTCCACTTT. It yields the protein CASAPGVNSPLHF. This rearrangement joins TRBV12-3 or TRBV12-4 to TRBJ1-6; tentatively, D is TRBD1 (6 bases). The CDR3 loop spans 13 amino acids. The V gene lost 8 bases and the J gene lost 7 bases, with 12 bases spanning the gap.

This rearrangement joins TRBV3-1 (or the pseudogene TRBV3-2) to TRBJ1-2; 9 positions match TRBD1. The germline V gene encodes CDR1 LGHDT and CDR2 YNNKEL (reference sequence). The junction had 9 bases not matched to a gene; V was cut back by 2 bases and J by 8 bases. The CDR3 length is 15 residues. CDR3 coding DNA: TGTGCCAGCAGCCAATCGGGACAGGGCCCCGAGGGCTACACCTTC. Translation gives CASSQSGQGPEGYTF.

The rearrangement uses TRBV6-5 and TRBJ2-6; possible D gene TRBD1, 6 bases. Germline V gene sequence: CDR1 MNHEY, CDR2 SVGAGI. The V gene lost 6 bases and the J gene lost 4 bases, with 13 bases spanning the gap. The CDR3 is 15 amino acids. DNA of the CDR3: TGTGCCAGCAGCTCAGGGGTGCTAGGGGCCAACGTCCTGACTTTC. Translating gives CASSSGVLGANVLTF.

This clone was detected a few times. This rearrangement joins TRBV7-2 to TRBJ1-2; no reliable D call. The V end was cut by 1 base, the J end by 4 bases, with 13 bases between. Germline lookup yields CDR1 SGHTA and CDR2 FQGNSA. The length of the CDR3 is 15 residues. In DNA, the CDR3 is TGTGCCAGCAGCTTAGTATATGGGCAGGTCTATGGCTACACCTTC. This sequence encodes CASSLVYGQVYGYTF. Variable domain in full (rest from reference TRBV7-2 and TRBJ1-2): GAGVSQSPSNKVTEKGKDVELRCDPISGHTALYWYRQSLGQGLEFLIYFQGNSAPDKSGLPSDRFSAERTGGSVSTLTIQRTQQEDSAVYLCASSLVYGQVYGYTFGSGTRLTVV.

Comment on this clone: The sample has other DNA sequences that encode this CDR3 too. The chain is built from TRBV25-1 and TRBJ2-2; possibly TRBD2 for D (6 bases). The germline CDR1 and CDR2 sequences are MGHDK and SYGVNS. The CDR3 sequence is 17 residues long. With 4 bases removed from V and 5 bases from J, the gap between germline ends came to 20 bases. CDR3 coding DNA: TGTGCCAGCAGTGCCAAAGAAAGACTAGGAAGAACCGGGGAGCTGTTTTTT. It translates to CASSAKERLGRTGELFF.

The CDR3 DNA sequence: TGTGCCAGCAGTGAACCCATTGGGGGGGGTGGCCGAGCCAAAAACATTCAGTACTTC. It specifies CASSEPIGGGGRAKNIQYF. The chain employs TRBV6-1 and TRBJ2-4; 7 bases agree with TRBD2. Germline CDR1 is MNHNS and CDR2 is SASEGT. Trimming took 2 bases from V and 0 from J; bases not matched to a gene: 13. This CDR3 has 19 amino acids.

This clone turned up a few times. V and J are TRBV28 and TRBJ1-1, with 9 bases aligning to TRBD1. Losses at the gene ends were 5 bases for V and 5 bases for J; bases not matched to a gene: 9. Germline CDR1 and CDR2: MDHEN and SYDVKM. This CDR3 has 15 amino acids. The CDR3 nucleotides read TGTGCCAGCAGTCCGGGGACAGGGAGGGTTACTGAAGCTTTCTTT. Its translation is CASSPGTGRVTEAFF.

V gene TRBV7-2 combines with J gene TRBJ2-3, with D perhaps TRBD2 (5 bases). Looked up from germline, CDR1 is SGHTA and CDR2 is FQGNSA. V was trimmed by 4 bases and J by 1 base, leaving 12 bases between them. CDR3 length equals 15 residues. The CDR3 region has the DNA TGTGCCAGCAGCTCAGGTAGCGTGGGCACAGATACGCAGTATTTT. Its protein product is CASSSGSVGTDTQYF.

This chain uses TRBV28 with TRBJ2-2, with D possibly being TRBD1 (6 bases). CDR3 length: 13 residues. Germline-derived CDR1 and CDR2 are MDHEN and SYDVKM. V was cut by 6 bases and J by 1 base, with 6 bases left in between. CDR3 DNA sequence: TGTGCCAGCAGGACAGGGAACACCGGGGAGCTGTTTTTT. Protein product: CASRTGNTGELFF.

This clone was counted a single time. CDR3: CATKQGETQYF. CDR3 sequence (DNA): TGTGCCACCAAGCAAGGGGAGACCCAGTACTTC. The chain employs TRBV10-3 and TRBJ2-5; D gene uncertain. V lost 10 bases to trimming and J lost 5 bases, with 11 bases between them. CDR1 and CDR2 (germline): ENHRY, SYGVKD. The CDR3 loop spans 11 amino acids.

This clone was counted between two and nine times. The rearrangement joins TRBV10-3 to TRBJ1-2; a weak D match, TRBD1 (6 bases). There are 13 residues in the CDR3. Trimming removed 10 bases at V and 4 bases at J, with 16 bases between. Germline assignment: CDR1 ENHRY and CDR2 SYGVKD. CDR3 DNA sequence: TGTGCCACCAGGACAGACACCACCTATGGCTACACCTTC. It codes for CATRTDTTYGYTF.

The rearrangement links TRBV12-3 or TRBV12-4 to TRBJ2-5; no clear D gene. The CDR3 length is 13 residues. V gave up 5 bases and J gave up 3 bases, with 10 bases separating them. As DNA, the CDR3 is TGTGCCAGCAGTCCCTTGGCGGAAGAGACCCAGTACTTC. Protein product: CASSPLAEETQYF.

This chain links TRBV10-1 with TRBJ2-3; 10 nucleotides agree with TRBD2. Looked up from germline, CDR1 is WNHNN and CDR2 is SYGVQD (reference sequence). The CDR3 totals 16 residues. Losses at the gene ends were 2 bases for V and 7 bases for J; bases not matched to a gene: 9. The CDR3 here is CASSEAQRGGSYTQYF. CDR3 coding DNA: TGCGCCAGCAGTGAGGCCCAGCGGGGGGGATCGTATACGCAGTATTTT.

The chain recombines TRBV11-2 with TRBJ2-7; 8 bases line up with TRBD2. From germline, CDR1 is SGHAT and CDR2 FQNNGV. V trimming: 8 bases; J trimming: 2 bases; junction bases outside the gene matches: 11. The CDR3 totals 15 residues. In DNA form, the CDR3 reads TGTGCCAGCGCGTCGGGGGGGGCACCCACCTACGAGCAGTACTTC. Protein product: CASASGGAPTYEQYF.

The V and J genes are TRBV6-2 or TRBV6-3 and TRBJ2-1, with D perhaps TRBD2 (5 bases). The germline V gene encodes CDR1 MNHEY and CDR2 SVGEGT. The CDR3 sequence is 17 residues long. The V end was cut by 0 bases, the J end by 2 bases, with 14 bases between. CDR3 sequence: CASSYSSTGSAYNEQFF. CDR3 in DNA: TGTGCCAGCAGTTACTCGTCCACGGGGTCGGCCTACAATGAGCAGTTCTTC.

In its sample, this clone was seen once. The chain joins TRBV6-1 to TRBJ1-5; 7 bases map to TRBD1. Unmatched junction bases numbered 9, after V lost 4 bases and J lost 0 bases. The CDR3 sequence is 17 residues long. Germline V gives CDR1 MNHNS, CDR2 SASEGT. The CDR3 region is CASSVRDSPTSNQPQHF. CDR3 DNA sequence: TGTGCCAGCAGTGTCCGGGACAGCCCCACTAGCAATCAGCCCCAGCATTTT.

This clone was seen only a few times. J is TRBJ2-7 and V is TRBV10-1, with 11 bases fitting TRBD2. Germline-derived CDR1 and CDR2 are WNHNN and SYGVQD (reference sequence). The CDR3 length is 14 residues. Trimming cost V 7 bases and J 4 bases; bases outside gene matches: 6. CDR3 amino acids: CASKGLAGGYEQYF. The CDR3 DNA reads TGCGCCAGCAAGGGGCTAGCGGGGGGATACGAGCAGTACTTC.

The chain employs TRBV9 and TRBJ2-1, with D maybe TRBD2 (6 bases). Trimming took off 4 bases at V and 1 base at J, with 27 bases between the two ends. The CDR3 consists of 20 residues. Germline V gene lookup returns CDR1 SGDLS and CDR2 YYNGEE. Written as DNA, the CDR3 is TGTGCCAGCAGCCACCCGGAGGGATCCGATCCAAGCCAATCCTACAATGAGCAGTTCTTC. This encodes CASSHPEGSDPSQSYNEQFF. The variable domain in full, completed from reference TRBV9 and TRBJ2-1, reads DSGVTQTPKHLITATGQRVTLRCSPRSGDLSVYWYQQSLDQGLQFLIQYYNGEERAKGNILERFSAQQFPDLHSELNLSSLELGDSALYFCASSHPEGSDPSQSYNEQFFGPGTRLTVL.

As to this clone: The identical CDR3 is also encoded by other nucleotide sequences in the sample. This chain connects TRBV5-6 to TRBJ2-1; no definite D call. The germline V gene encodes CDR1 SGHDT and CDR2 YYEEEE. The V end lost 2 bases, the J end lost 0 bases, and 6 bases lay between the germline ends. The CDR3 runs to 14 residues. The chain's CDR3 is CASSFGFSYNEQFF. DNA of the CDR3: TGTGCCAGCAGCTTTGGCTTCTCCTACAATGAGCAGTTCTTC.

This clone was recorded a few times. V usage is TRBV4-3 and J usage is TRBJ1-5; D remains ambiguous. The CDR3 spans 15 residues. The V gene lost 0 bases and the J gene lost 3 bases, with 9 bases spanning the gap. The V gene's germline CDR1 is LGHNA and CDR2 YSLEER. The DNA of the CDR3 is TGCGCCAGCAGCCAAGATGTTACGGTCAATCAGCCCCAGCATTTT. This encodes CASSQDVTVNQPQHF.

This rearrangement joins TRBV2 to TRBJ1-6; 7 positions agree with TRBD1. CDR1 is SNHLY, CDR2 FYNNEI, per germline. There are 16 residues in the CDR3. V dropped 6 bases and J dropped 10; count of bases not matched to a gene: 15. CDR3 coding DNA: TGTGCCAGCAGCCTTATCAGACAGGGAAGGGAATCACCCCTCCACTTT. Amino acids: CASSLIRQGRESPLHF.

The chain joins TRBV6-2 or TRBV6-3 to TRBJ2-4; tentatively, D is TRBD2 (6 bases). Germline V CDR1 and CDR2: MNHEY, SVGEGT. With 2 bases removed from V and 6 bases from J, the gap between germline ends came to 11 bases. The CDR3 loop spans 14 amino acids. The DNA of the CDR3 is TGTGCCAGCAGTTACGGGGCGGGGTTAAACATTCAGTACTTC. Translated: CASSYGAGLNIQYF.

The chain joins TRBV18 to TRBJ1-1, with a tentative D call TRBD1 (6 bases). CDR1 and CDR2 (germline): KGHSH, LQKENI. The V gene lost 5 bases and the J gene lost 1 base, with 11 bases spanning the gap. The CDR3 has 14 amino acids. CDR3 sequence reads: CASSAGQTNTEAFF. In DNA form, the CDR3 reads TGTGCCAGCTCAGCAGGACAGACGAACACTGAAGCTTTCTTT.